This TCR beta chain was recorded in a study of T cell repertoires in cytomegalovirus infection (dated by TCRdb to the late 2010s). With regard to the full study: Donor HLA type was relevant to the analysis, as public TCR beta signatures indicated carriage of CMV infection together with the matching HLA type.

The CDR3 numbers 11 residues from cysteine through phenylalanine. The DNA shown is the 33-base CDR3, in frame from base 1. A distance of 12 bases separates the germline ends of V and J, which lose 7 bases and 8 bases respectively. Sequences SGHRS (CDR1) and YFSETQ (CDR2) are obtained from the germline V gene. General findings and caveats noted by the study authors: In the ex vivo response, HLA-C-restricted CMV-specific TCR beta clonotypes were dominant, and in two of eight donors the single most frequent clonotype came from this HLA-C-restricted group. Cumulative frequency of public TCR beta family members discriminated carriers of CMV infection plus the relevant HLA type in this cohort and an independent roughly 330-donor cohort.

In its sample, this clonotype was seen a few times. Its antigen target is currently unknown. No quality values exist for individual bases; no much larger clone is one base distant. These reads were obtained on an Illumina HiSeq 1500. TCRdb reran the public reads through fastp at Q25 and MiXCR, keeping productive beta chains. Duplicate CDR3 protein sequences are folded into a single record with the most common DNA and genes. Within this sample are 560,000 or so distinct CDR3 sequences, with 15% to 20% of them counted one time only. 20% to 30% of the sample is taken by the ten largest. Specimen: CD8+ T cells from PBMCs. The chain was built from TRBV5-1 and TRBJ1-2; the D gene is unclear. This clonotype was sampled from a human donor in good health (CMV status not recorded). Some clones in this sample may be carry-over from other donors' samples. The sequenced DNA: TGCGCCAGCTGGGATCACCTCGGCTACACCTTC. Its protein reads: CASWDHLGYTF. When the CDR3 is completed using the reference TRBV5-1 and TRBJ1-2 genes on either side, the full variable domain is KAGVTQTPRYLIKTRGQQVTLSCSPISGHRSVSWYQQTPGQGLQFLFEYFSETQRNKGNFPGRFSGRQFSNSRSEMNVSTLELGDSALYLCASWDHLGYTFGSGTRLTVV.